The 29 T cell receptor beta chains below all came from one sample that was sequenced in a study of blood T cell repertoires in COVID-19. Sequencing used immunoSEQ multiplex PCR; TCRdb keeps in-frame clones, though not all of them. The table has about 400,000 clones, just under 90% seen once. Input material: PBMCs or T cells enriched from blood (not recorded which). These receptors were collected from a woman in her 30s who had recovered from COVID-19.

The genes are TRBV6-5 and TRBJ1-1; D possibly corresponds to TRBD1 (5 bases). The CDR3 runs to 12 residues. Germline CDR1 MNHEY, CDR2 SVGAGI. The V gene lost 4 bases and the J gene lost 5 bases, with 8 bases spanning the gap. CDR3 nucleotides: TGTGCCAGCAGTTTACAGGAAACTGAAGCTTTCTTT. Translated, it gives CASSLQETEAFF.

The J gene is TRBJ1-1, the V gene TRBV5-1; D call uncertain. The CDR3 runs 12 residues. Germline CDR1 is SGHRS and CDR2 is YFSETQ. Trimming pared 6 bases from V and 1 base from J, leaving 7 bases between. The CDR3 here is CASNGENTEAFF. The CDR3 DNA follows: TGCGCCAGCAACGGGGAGAACACTGAAGCTTTCTTT.

The chain links TRBV4-2 to TRBJ2-5; 13 nucleotides line up with TRBD2. This CDR3 is 19 amino acids long. Germline values: CDR1 LGHNA, CDR2 YNFKEQ. Unmatched junction bases numbered 16, after V lost 4 bases and J lost 5 bases. The CDR3 DNA reads TGTGCCAGCAGCCTGTCCCCAACTGGGACTAGCGGGATTTCGGAGACCCAGTACTTC. This sequence encodes CASSLSPTGTSGISETQYF.

The chain joins TRBV5-4 to TRBJ2-1; 11 positions match TRBD2. Trimming took 4 bases from V and 8 from J; bases not matched to a gene: 11. The CDR3 consists of 16 residues. Germline values: CDR1 SGHNT, CDR2 YYREEE (reference sequence). CDR3 DNA: TGTGCCAGCAGCGCCGGGACTAGCGGCTCCTCGGATGAGCAGTTCTTC. Its protein product is CASSAGTSGSSDEQFF. Combining the CDR3 with reference TRBV5-4 and TRBJ2-1 gives the whole variable domain ETGVTQSPTHLIKTRGQQVTLRCSSQSGHNTVSWYQQALGQGPQFIFQYYREEENGRGNFPPRFSGLQFPNYSSELNVNALELDDSALYLCASSAGTSGSSDEQFFGPGTRLTVL.

The V gene is TRBV24-1, the J gene TRBJ1-5, with D possibly matching TRBD1 (6 bases). CDR3 size: 14 residues. The germline CDR1 and CDR2 sequences are KGHDR and SFDVKD. V was clipped by 4 bases and J by 10 bases, with 16 bases between them. Written as DNA, the CDR3 is TGTGCCACCAGTGACTCAGGAAACAGGGTCCCCCAGCATTTT. Translating gives CATSDSGNRVPQHF.

This clone was found a few times. The rearrangement links TRBV15 to TRBJ1-6, with D tentatively TRBD1 (5 bases). V dropped 1 base and J dropped 1 base, with 11 bases sitting between them. The CDR3 consists of 17 residues. Per germline, CDR1 LNHNV and CDR2 YYDKDF (reference sequence). The DNA of the CDR3 is TGTGCCACCAGCAGAGTTCAGGGAAGTTCCTATAATTCACCCCTCCACTTT. Protein: CATSRVQGSSYNSPLHF.

This rearrangement joins TRBV5-1 to TRBJ2-1; possible D gene TRBD1, 6 bases. CDR1 is SGHRS, CDR2 YFSETQ, per germline. The CDR3 length is 14 residues. With 2 bases removed from V and 1 base from J, the gap between germline ends came to 7 bases. This chain's CDR3 is CASSFGQSYNEQFF. CDR3 in DNA: TGCGCCAGCAGCTTCGGACAGTCCTACAATGAGCAGTTCTTC.

The chain carries TRBV30 and TRBJ2-7; 8 bases fit TRBD1. Germline values: CDR1 GTSNPN, CDR2 SVGIG (reference sequence). The CDR3 covers 13 residues. Trimming removed 3 bases from V and 6 bases from J; junction bases left unmatched: 7. The CDR3 spells CAWRGQVTVEQYF. The CDR3 DNA reads TGTGCCTGGAGGGGACAGGTTACCGTCGAGCAGTACTTC.

This clone was detected only once. This rearrangement joins TRBV5-1 to TRBJ2-7; TRBD2 matches 9 bases. CDR3 length equals 15 residues. CDR1 SGHRS and CDR2 YFSETQ come from the germline V gene. V shed 4 bases and J 0 bases; nucleotides not matched to a gene: 5. The CDR3 DNA reads as TGCGCCAGCAGCCCACTACTAGCGGGCTCCTACGAGCAGTACTTC. Translated: CASSPLLAGSYEQYF.

The chain carries TRBV12-3 or TRBV12-4 and TRBJ2-3; D perhaps matches TRBD1 (6 bases). The germline V and J ends were trimmed by 2 bases and 11 bases, with 14 bases remaining between them. The length of the CDR3 is 13 residues. CDR3 sequence (DNA): TGTGCCAGCAGTTTAACAAACAGGGTAGGGCAGTATTTT. This sequence encodes CASSLTNRVGQYF.

This clone was observed a few times. The genes are TRBV25-1 and TRBJ1-5; TRBD1 might be the D (6 bases). CDR1 and CDR2 from the germline V gene are MGHDK and SYGVNS. CDR3 size: 14 residues. Trimming stripped 4 bases from V and 2 bases from J, with 9 bases between. CDR3 sequence: CASSGPGGNQPQHF. The CDR3 region has the DNA TGTGCCAGCAGTGGACCAGGGGGCAATCAGCCCCAGCATTTT.

The chain recombines TRBV7-3 with TRBJ1-1, with a weak D call TRBD1 (5 bases). Germline V gene lookup returns CDR1 SGHTA and CDR2 FQGTGA. This CDR3 is 15 amino acids long. V was pared by 2 bases and J by 3 bases, with 13 bases between. CDR3 coding DNA: TGTGCCAGCAGCTTACGGACAACGGTTGACACTGAAGCTTTCTTT. This gives the protein CASSLRTTVDTEAFF. The whole variable domain, remainder taken from reference TRBV7-3 and TRBJ1-1, is GAGVSQTPSNKVTEKGKYVELRCDPISGHTALYWYRQSLGQGPEFLIYFQGTGAADDSGLPNDRFFAVRPEGSVSTLKIQRTERGDSAVYLCASSLRTTVDTEAFFGQGTRLTVV.

The chain joins TRBV4-1 to TRBJ2-7; 11 bases fit TRBD1. The length of the CDR3 is 16 residues. The V and J ends lost 3 bases and 10 bases, in that order; junction bases with no gene match: 14. The germline CDR1 and CDR2 sequences are MGHRA and YSYEKL. CDR3 in DNA: TGCGCCAGCAGCCAGGTCCGAGGACAGGGGGCCAACACCCAGTACTTC. As protein: CASSQVRGQGANTQYF.

Turning to this clone: The same CDR3 also results from other DNA sequences found in this sample. The chain combines TRBV5-1 with TRBJ2-7, with TRBD2 as a possible D gene (5 bases). V lost 4 bases and J 0 bases, leaving 11 bases between the germline ends. This CDR3 has 14 residues. The germline V gene encodes CDR1 SGHRS and CDR2 YFSETQ. Here the CDR3 DNA reads TGCGCCAGCAGCCTTCCGGGGAGCTCCTACGAGCAGTACTTC. Protein: CASSLPGSSYEQYF.

The V call is TRBV15, the J call TRBJ1-1, with 11 bases that match TRBD1. CDR1 is LNHNV and CDR2 is YYDKDF in the germline V gene (reference sequence). The CDR3 has 13 amino acids. V trimming: 7 bases; J trimming: 5 bases; junction bases outside the gene matches: 3. CDR3 residues: CATTGTGGTEAFF. CDR3 in DNA: TGTGCCACCACGGGGACAGGGGGAACTGAAGCTTTCTTT. Combining the CDR3 with reference TRBV15 and TRBJ1-1 gives the whole variable domain DAMVIQNPRYQVTQFGKPVTLSCSQTLNHNVMYWYQQKSSQAPKLLFHYYDKDFNNEADTPDNFQSRRPNTSFCFLDIRSPGLGDTAMYLCATTGTGGTEAFFGQGTRLTVV.

This clone was found once. V and J are TRBV9 and TRBJ1-1; TRBD1 might be the D (5 bases). The CDR3 covers 14 residues. The germline V gene has CDR1 SGDLS and CDR2 YYNGEE. V was clipped by 0 bases and J by 1 base, with 7 bases between them. This CDR3 reads CASSVDQGNTEAFF. CDR3 coding DNA: TGTGCCAGCAGCGTAGACCAGGGGAACACTGAAGCTTTCTTT.

V usage is TRBV5-1 and J usage is TRBJ1-1; 8 nucleotides agree with TRBD1. In germline, CDR1 is SGHRS, CDR2 YFSETQ. This CDR3 spans 15 amino acids. J lost 5 bases, V lost 4 bases, and 10 bases had no gene match. In nucleotides, the CDR3 is TGCGCCAGCAGCCCCGTCAGGGGGCGAGAAACTGAAGCTTTCTTT. Its translation is CASSPVRGRETEAFF. Supplemented by reference TRBV5-1 and TRBJ1-1, the full variable domain reads KAGVTQTPRYLIKTRGQQVTLSCSPISGHRSVSWYQQTPGQGLQFLFEYFSETQRNKGNFPGRFSGRQFSNSRSEMNVSTLELGDSALYLCASSPVRGRETEAFFGQGTRLTVV.

This clone was observed once. The CDR3 nucleotides read TGTGCCAGTAGTATTGAGGAGAACACCGGGGAGCTGTTTTTT. Protein sequence: CASSIEENTGELFF. V and J are TRBV19 and TRBJ2-2; no clear D. The CDR3 has 14 residues. The V gene lost 3 bases and the J gene lost 1 base, with 6 bases spanning the gap. Germline CDR1 is LNHDA and CDR2 is SQIVND (reference sequence). The complete variable domain, with remaining parts taken from reference TRBV19 and TRBJ2-2, reads DGGITQSPKYLFRKEGQNVTLSCEQNLNHDAMYWYRQDPGQGLRLIYYSQIVNDFQKGDIAEGYSVSREKKESFPLTVTSAQKNPTAFYLCASSIEENTGELFFGEGSRLTVL.

This clone was detected once. As DNA, the CDR3 is TGTGCCAGCAGTTCCCCGTCCAGGGGGAACACTGAAGCTTTCTTT. Translating gives CASSSPSRGNTEAFF. The genes are TRBV27 and TRBJ1-1; perhaps TRBD1 as D (6 bases). Between the trimmed V and J ends, which lost 4 bases and 1 base, there was a span of 13 bases. The germline V gene encodes CDR1 MNHEY and CDR2 SMNVEV (reference sequence). The CDR3 spans 15 residues.

The CDR3: CALDMTYEQYF. CDR3 bases: TGTGCCCTGGACATGACCTACGAGCAGTACTTC. V gene TRBV30 combines with J gene TRBJ2-7; tentative D call: TRBD1 (5 bases). Looked up from germline, CDR1 is GTSNPN and CDR2 is SVGIG (reference sequence). The V and J ends lost 8 bases and 2 bases respectively, with 10 bases between them. This CDR3 spans 11 amino acids.

The CDR3 reads CASSPTGYGYTF. The CDR3 DNA reads as TGTGCCAGCAGCCCGACAGGGTATGGCTACACCTTC. The chain has TRBV7-2 and TRBJ1-2; TRBD1 aligns across 7 bases. Germline V CDR1 and CDR2: SGHTA, FQGNSA. The CDR3 spans 12 residues. The junction had 2 bases not matched to a gene; V was cut back by 5 bases and J by 5 bases.

The CDR3 region has the DNA TGTGCCAGCAGCGTATCGGACACCCTTAACTATGGCTACACCTTC. Protein product: CASSVSDTLNYGYTF. The chain combines TRBV9 with TRBJ1-2; TRBD1 is a possible D gene (5 bases). Germline V CDR1 and CDR2: SGDLS, YYNGEE. V gave up 1 base and J gave up 1 base, with 11 bases separating them. This CDR3 region has 15 residues. The variable domain in full, completed from reference TRBV9 and TRBJ1-2, reads DSGVTQTPKHLITATGQRVTLRCSPRSGDLSVYWYQQSLDQGLQFLIQYYNGEERAKGNILERFSAQQFPDLHSELNLSSLELGDSALYFCASSVSDTLNYGYTFGSGTRLTVV.

The chain recombines TRBV7-9 with TRBJ2-1; TRBD1 matches 7 bases. V lost 6 bases and J lost 4; bases outside the gene matches: 0. Looked up from germline, CDR1 is SEHNR and CDR2 is FQNEAQ (reference sequence). The CDR3 is 12 residues long. This CDR3 is CASRTGYNEQFF. The CDR3, as DNA: TGTGCCAGCAGGACAGGGTACAATGAGCAGTTCTTC.

The chain employs TRBV28 and TRBJ1-6; no clear D gene. Germline V gives CDR1 MDHEN, CDR2 SYDVKM. Trimming took 3 bases from V and 10 from J, leaving 16 bases between them. The length of the CDR3 is 15 residues. The CDR3 coding sequence is TGTGCCAGCAGTTTCGTGGCAGGCTTTGCGTCACCCCTCCACTTT. Protein product: CASSFVAGFASPLHF.

The V and J genes are TRBV15 and TRBJ1-5; 8 bases fit TRBD1. The V segment lost 0 bases and the J segment 5 bases; nucleotides outside the gene matches: 3. The germline gives CDR1 LNHNV, CDR2 YYDKDF (reference sequence). The CDR3 is 15 amino acids. CDR3 sequence: CATSRDRGLYQPQHF. The CDR3 DNA reads TGTGCCACCAGCAGAGACAGGGGGCTCTATCAGCCCCAGCATTTT. Full variable domain (rest looked up from reference TRBV15 and TRBJ1-5): DAMVIQNPRYQVTQFGKPVTLSCSQTLNHNVMYWYQQKSSQAPKLLFHYYDKDFNNEADTPDNFQSRRPNTSFCFLDIRSPGLGDTAMYLCATSRDRGLYQPQHFGDGTRLSIL.

V is TRBV19 and J is TRBJ2-1, with 9 bases fitting TRBD2. The germline V gene has CDR1 LNHDA and CDR2 SQIVND (reference sequence). The CDR3 has 15 residues. V dropped 3 bases and J dropped 7; count of bases not matched to a gene: 7. The DNA of the CDR3 is TGTGCCAGTAGTATCGCCGGGACTAGCAGAAATGAGCAGTTCTTC. The encoded protein is CASSIAGTSRNEQFF. The whole variable domain, remainder taken from reference TRBV19 and TRBJ2-1, is DGGITQSPKYLFRKEGQNVTLSCEQNLNHDAMYWYRQDPGQGLRLIYYSQIVNDFQKGDIAEGYSVSREKKESFPLTVTSAQKNPTAFYLCASSIAGTSRNEQFFGPGTRLTVL.

The chain carries TRBV7-3 and TRBJ2-3; 7 bases fit TRBD1. The CDR3 length is 13 residues. Losses at the gene ends were 5 bases for V and 3 bases for J; bases not matched to a gene: 2. The germline gives CDR1 SGHTA, CDR2 FQGTGA. In DNA, the CDR3 is TGTGCCAGCAGCCAGGACAGGACAGATACGCAGTATTTT. Amino acid sequence: CASSQDRTDTQYF.

The chain carries TRBV30 and TRBJ1-2, with TRBD1 matching over 9 bases. The trim removed 5 bases at V and 5 bases at J, leaving 6 bases unmatched. Germline CDR1 reads GTSNPN; CDR2 reads SVGIG (reference sequence). The CDR3 length is 13 residues. CDR3 sequence: CAWGDGTGYGYTF. The CDR3 DNA follows: TGTGCCTGGGGAGATGGGACAGGGTATGGCTACACCTTC.

The chain couples TRBV5-1 to TRBJ2-3; 7 nucleotides line up with TRBD2. CDR1 and CDR2 from the germline V gene are SGHRS and YFSETQ. CDR3 length: 17 amino acids. The trim removed 0 bases at V and 6 bases at J, leaving 13 bases unmatched. CDR3 DNA: TGCGCCAGCAGCTTGGGTGCTAGCGGAGCAGGGTCGGATACGCAGTATTTT. It codes for CASSLGASGAGSDTQYF.